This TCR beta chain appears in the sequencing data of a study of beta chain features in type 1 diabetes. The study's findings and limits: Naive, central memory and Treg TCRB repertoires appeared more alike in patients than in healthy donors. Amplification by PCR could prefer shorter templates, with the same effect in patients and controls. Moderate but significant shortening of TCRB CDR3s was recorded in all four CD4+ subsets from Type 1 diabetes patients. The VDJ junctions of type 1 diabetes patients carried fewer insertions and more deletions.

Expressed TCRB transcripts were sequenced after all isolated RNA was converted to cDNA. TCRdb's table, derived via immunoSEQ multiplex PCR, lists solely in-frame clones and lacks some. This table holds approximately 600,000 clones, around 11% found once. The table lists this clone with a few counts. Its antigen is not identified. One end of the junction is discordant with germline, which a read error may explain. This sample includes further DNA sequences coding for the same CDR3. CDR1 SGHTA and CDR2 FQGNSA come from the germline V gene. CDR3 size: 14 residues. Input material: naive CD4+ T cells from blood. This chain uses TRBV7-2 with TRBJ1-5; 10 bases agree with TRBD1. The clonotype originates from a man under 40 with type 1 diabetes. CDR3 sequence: CASSSTGGNQPQHF. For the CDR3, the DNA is TGTGCCAGCAGCTCGACAGGGGGCAACCAGCCCCAGCATTTT.